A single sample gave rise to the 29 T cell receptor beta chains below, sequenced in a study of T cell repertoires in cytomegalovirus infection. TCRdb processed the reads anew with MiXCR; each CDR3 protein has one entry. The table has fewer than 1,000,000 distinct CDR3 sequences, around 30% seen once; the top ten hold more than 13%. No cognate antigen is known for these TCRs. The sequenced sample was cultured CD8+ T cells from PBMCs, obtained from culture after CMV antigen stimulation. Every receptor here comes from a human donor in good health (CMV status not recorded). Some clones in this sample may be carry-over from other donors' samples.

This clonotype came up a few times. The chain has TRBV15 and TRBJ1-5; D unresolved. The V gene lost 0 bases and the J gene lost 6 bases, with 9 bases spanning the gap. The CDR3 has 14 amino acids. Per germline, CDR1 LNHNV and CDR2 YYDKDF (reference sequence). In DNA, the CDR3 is TGTGCCACCAGCAGAGATCTGGGCATTCAGCCCCAGCATTTT. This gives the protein CATSRDLGIQPQHF.

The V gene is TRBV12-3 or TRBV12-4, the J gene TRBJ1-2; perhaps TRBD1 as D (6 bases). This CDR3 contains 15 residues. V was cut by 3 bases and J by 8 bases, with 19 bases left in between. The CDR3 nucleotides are TGTGCCAGCAGTTTGGTAGGGGGACTAATTTTAGGCTACACCTTC. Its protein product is CASSLVGGLILGYTF.

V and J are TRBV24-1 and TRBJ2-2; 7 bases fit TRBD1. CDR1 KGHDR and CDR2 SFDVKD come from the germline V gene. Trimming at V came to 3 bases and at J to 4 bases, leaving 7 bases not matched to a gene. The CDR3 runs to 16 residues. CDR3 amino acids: CATSDEGGAPTGELFF. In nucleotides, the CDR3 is TGTGCCACCAGTGATGAAGGGGGCGCCCCCACCGGGGAGCTGTTTTTT.

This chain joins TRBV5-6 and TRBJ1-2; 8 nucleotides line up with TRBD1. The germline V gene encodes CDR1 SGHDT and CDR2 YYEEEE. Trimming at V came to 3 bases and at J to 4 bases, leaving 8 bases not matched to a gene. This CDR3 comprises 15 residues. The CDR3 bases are TGTGCCAGCAGCTCGGACAGGGTTTACACCTATGGCTACACCTTC. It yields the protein CASSSDRVYTYGYTF.

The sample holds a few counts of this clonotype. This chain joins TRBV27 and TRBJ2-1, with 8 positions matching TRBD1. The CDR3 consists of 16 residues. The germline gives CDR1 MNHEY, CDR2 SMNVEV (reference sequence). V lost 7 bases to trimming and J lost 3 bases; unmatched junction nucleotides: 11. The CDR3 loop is CASKKSGGGNYNEQFF. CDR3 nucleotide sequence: TGTGCCAGCAAAAAATCAGGGGGCGGAAACTACAATGAGCAGTTCTTC.

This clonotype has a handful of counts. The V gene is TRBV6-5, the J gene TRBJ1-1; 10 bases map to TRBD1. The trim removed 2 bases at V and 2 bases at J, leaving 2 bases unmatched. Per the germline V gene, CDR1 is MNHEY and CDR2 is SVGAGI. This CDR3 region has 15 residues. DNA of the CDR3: TGTGCCAGCAGTTACGGGACAGGGGCAAACACTGAAGCTTTCTTT. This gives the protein CASSYGTGANTEAFF.

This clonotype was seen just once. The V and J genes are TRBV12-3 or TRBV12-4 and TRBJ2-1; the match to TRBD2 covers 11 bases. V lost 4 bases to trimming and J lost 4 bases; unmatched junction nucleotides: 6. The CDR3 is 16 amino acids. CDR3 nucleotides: TGTGCCAGCAGTTGGGGTAGCGGGGGGGCGTACAATGAGCAGTTCTTC. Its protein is CASSWGSGGAYNEQFF.

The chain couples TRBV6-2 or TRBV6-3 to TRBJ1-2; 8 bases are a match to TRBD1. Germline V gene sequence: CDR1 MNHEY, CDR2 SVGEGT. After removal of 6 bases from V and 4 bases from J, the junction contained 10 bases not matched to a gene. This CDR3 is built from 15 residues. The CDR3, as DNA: TGTGCCAGCAGGACGTTACAGGGGGTACTCTATGGCTACACCTTC. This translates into CASRTLQGVLYGYTF.

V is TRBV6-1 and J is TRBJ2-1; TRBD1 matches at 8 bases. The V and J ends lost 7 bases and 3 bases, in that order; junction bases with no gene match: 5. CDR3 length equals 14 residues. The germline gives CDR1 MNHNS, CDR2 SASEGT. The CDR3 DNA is TGTGCCAGCAAGCAGGGGGCTGTCTACAATGAGCAGTTCTTC. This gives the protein CASKQGAVYNEQFF.

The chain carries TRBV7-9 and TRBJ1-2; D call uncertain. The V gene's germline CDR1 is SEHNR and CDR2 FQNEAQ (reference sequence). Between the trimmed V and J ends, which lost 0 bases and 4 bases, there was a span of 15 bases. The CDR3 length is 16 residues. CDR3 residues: CASSLAGDTLRYGYTF. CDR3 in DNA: TGTGCCAGCAGCTTAGCAGGTGATACTCTCCGCTATGGCTACACCTTC.

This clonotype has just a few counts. CDR3 residues: CASGRMGGEAYEQYF. As DNA, the CDR3 is TGTGCCAGTGGCCGTATGGGAGGAGAGGCCTACGAGCAGTACTTC. The rearrangement joins TRBV19 to TRBJ2-7, with a possible D match to TRBD2 (6 bases). The CDR3 contains 15 residues. V lost 8 bases and J lost 2, with 19 bases in between. Per germline, CDR1 LNHDA and CDR2 SQIVND (reference sequence).

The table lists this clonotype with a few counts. The DNA of the CDR3 is TGTGCCAGCAGTTTAGGGGGGATGGACGGGGAGCTGTTTTTT. Residues: CASSLGGMDGELFF. The J gene is TRBJ2-2, the V gene TRBV12-3 or TRBV12-4, with D perhaps being TRBD1 or TRBD2 (5 bases each). The V and J ends lost 1 base and 7 bases respectively, with 10 bases between them. The CDR3 loop spans 14 amino acids.

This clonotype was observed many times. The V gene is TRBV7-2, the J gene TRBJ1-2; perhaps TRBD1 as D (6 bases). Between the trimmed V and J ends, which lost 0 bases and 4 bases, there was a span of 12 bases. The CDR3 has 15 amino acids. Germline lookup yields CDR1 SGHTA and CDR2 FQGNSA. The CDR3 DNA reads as TGTGCCAGCAGCTTAGCCGTAGGGGGGATCTATGGCTACACCTTC. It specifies CASSLAVGGIYGYTF.

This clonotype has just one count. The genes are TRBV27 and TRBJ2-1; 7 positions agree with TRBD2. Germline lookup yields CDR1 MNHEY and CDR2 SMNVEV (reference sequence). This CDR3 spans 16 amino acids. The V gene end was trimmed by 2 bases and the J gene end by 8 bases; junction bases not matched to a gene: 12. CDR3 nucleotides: TGTGCCAGCAGTTTAATTGGGACTATCGGTTCATATGAGCAGTTCTTC. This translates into CASSLIGTIGSYEQFF.

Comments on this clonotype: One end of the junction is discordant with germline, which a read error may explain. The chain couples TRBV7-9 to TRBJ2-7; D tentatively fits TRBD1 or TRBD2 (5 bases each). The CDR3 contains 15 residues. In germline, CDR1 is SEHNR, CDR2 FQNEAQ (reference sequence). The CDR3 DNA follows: TGTACCAGCAGTTCTCTCGATTGGGGGTCCTACGAGCAGTACTTC. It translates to CTSSSLDWGSYEQYF.

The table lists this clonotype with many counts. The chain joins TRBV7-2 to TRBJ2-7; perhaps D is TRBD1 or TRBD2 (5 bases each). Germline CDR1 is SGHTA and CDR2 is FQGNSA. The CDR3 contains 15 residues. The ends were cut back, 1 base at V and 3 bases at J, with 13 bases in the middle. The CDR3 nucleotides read TGTGCCAGCAGCTTAGGGACGGGACCTTACTACGAGCAGTACGTC. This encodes CASSLGTGPYYEQYV.

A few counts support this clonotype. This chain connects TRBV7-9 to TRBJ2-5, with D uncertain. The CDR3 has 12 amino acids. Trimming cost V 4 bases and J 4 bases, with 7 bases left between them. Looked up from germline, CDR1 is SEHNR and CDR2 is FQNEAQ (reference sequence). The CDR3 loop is CASSSPTETQYF. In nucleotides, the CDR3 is TGTGCCAGCAGCTCTCCTACAGAGACCCAGTACTTC. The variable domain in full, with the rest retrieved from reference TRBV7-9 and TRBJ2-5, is DTGVSQNPRHKITKRGQNVTFRCDPISEHNRLYWYRQTLGQGPEFLTYFQNEAQLEKSRLLSDRFSAERPKGSFSTLEIQRTEQGDSAMYLCASSSPTETQYFGPGTRLLVL.

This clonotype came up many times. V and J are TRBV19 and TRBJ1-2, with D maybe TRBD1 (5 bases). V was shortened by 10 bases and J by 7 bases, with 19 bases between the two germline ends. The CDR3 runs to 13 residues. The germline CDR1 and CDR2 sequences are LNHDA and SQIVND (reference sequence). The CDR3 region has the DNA TGTGCCATCCAAGGGGCGGCGGTAGGTGGCTACACCTTC. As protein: CAIQGAAVGGYTF.

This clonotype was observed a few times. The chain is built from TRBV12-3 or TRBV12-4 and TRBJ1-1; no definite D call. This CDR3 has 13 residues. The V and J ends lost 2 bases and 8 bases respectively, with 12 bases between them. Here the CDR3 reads CASSLSSGNEAFF. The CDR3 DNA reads TGTGCCAGCAGTTTAAGTTCCGGGAACGAAGCTTTCTTT.

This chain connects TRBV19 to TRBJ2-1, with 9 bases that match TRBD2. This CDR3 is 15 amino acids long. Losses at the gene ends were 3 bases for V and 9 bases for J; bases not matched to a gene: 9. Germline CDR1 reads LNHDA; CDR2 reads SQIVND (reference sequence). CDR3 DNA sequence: TGTGCCAGTAGTATTGGCGGGGGGGGTACGTCTGAGCAGTTCTTC. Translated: CASSIGGGGTSEQFF.

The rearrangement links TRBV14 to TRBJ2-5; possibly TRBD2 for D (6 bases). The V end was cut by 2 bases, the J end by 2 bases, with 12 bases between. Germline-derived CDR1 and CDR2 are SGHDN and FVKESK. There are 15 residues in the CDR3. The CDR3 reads CASSQRRGEQETQYF. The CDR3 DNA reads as TGTGCCAGCAGCCAAAGGCGGGGTGAACAAGAGACCCAGTACTTC.

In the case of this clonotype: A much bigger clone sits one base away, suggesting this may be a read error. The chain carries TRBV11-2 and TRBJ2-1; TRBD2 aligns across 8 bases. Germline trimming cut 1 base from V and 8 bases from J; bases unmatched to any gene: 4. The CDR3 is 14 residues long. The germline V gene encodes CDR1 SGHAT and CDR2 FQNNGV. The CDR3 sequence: CASSLAGGRYEQFF. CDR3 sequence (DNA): TGTGCCAGCAGCTTAGCGGGGGGGCGGTATGAGCAGTTCTTC.

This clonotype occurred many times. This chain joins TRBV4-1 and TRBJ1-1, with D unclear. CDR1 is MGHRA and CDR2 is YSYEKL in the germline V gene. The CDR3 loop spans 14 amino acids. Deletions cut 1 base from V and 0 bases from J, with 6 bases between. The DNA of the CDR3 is TGCGCCAGCAGCCAAGGGGTACTGAACACTGAAGCTTTCTTT. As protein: CASSQGVLNTEAFF.

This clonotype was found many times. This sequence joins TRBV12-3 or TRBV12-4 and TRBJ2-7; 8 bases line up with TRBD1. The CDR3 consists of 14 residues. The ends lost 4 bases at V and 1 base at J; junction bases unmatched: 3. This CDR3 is CASSWTGPSYEQYF. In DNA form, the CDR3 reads TGTGCCAGCAGTTGGACAGGGCCATCCTACGAGCAGTACTTC.

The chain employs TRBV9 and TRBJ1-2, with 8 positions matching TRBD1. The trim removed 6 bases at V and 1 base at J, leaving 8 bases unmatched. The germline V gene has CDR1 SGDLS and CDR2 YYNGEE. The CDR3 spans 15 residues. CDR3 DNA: TGTGCCAGCACCGACACAGGGGGGGGTAACTATGGCTACACCTTC. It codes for CASTDTGGGNYGYTF.

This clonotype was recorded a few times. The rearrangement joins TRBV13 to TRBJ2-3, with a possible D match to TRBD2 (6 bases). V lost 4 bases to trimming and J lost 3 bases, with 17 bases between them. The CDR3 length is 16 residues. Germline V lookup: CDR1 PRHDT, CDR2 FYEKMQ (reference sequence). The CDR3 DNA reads TGTGCCAGCAGCTCTCGGGACTGGGAGATGACAGATACGCAGTATTTT. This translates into CASSSRDWEMTDTQYF.

The CDR3 sequence: CASSSQGGDEKLFF. CDR3 coding DNA: TGTGCCAGCAGTTCCCAGGGGGGTGATGAAAAACTGTTTTTT. The V and J genes are TRBV27 and TRBJ1-4, with 7 bases fitting TRBD1. Unmatched junction bases numbered 5, after V lost 4 bases and J lost 6 bases. Germline V gene data show CDR1 as MNHEY and CDR2 as SMNVEV (reference sequence). CDR3 length: 14 residues.

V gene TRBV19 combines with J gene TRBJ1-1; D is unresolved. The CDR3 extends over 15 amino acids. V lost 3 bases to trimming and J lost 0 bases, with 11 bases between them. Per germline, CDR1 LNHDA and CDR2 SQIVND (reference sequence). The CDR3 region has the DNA TGTGCCAGTAGTATGTCAGGCGGACTGAACACTGAAGCTTTCTTT. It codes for CASSMSGGLNTEAFF.

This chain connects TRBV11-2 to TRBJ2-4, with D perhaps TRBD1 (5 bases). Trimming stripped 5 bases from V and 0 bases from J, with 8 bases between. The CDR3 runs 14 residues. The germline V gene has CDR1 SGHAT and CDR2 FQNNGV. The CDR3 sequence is CASSTGQAKNIQYF. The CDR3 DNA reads TGTGCCAGCAGCACAGGACAAGCCAAAAACATTCAGTACTTC.